These 23 T cell receptor beta chains share one sample of origin, sequenced in a study of blood T cell repertoires in COVID-19. Sequencing used immunoSEQ multiplex PCR; TCRdb keeps in-frame clones, though not all of them. The sample shows tens of thousands of clones, around four fifths of them seen only once. What was sequenced was peripheral blood. The receptors come from a human donor in a cohort sampled during active COVID-19.

The genes are TRBV19 and TRBJ2-5; D not resolved. Germline loops: CDR1 LNHDA, CDR2 SQIVND (reference sequence). V lost 3 bases to trimming and J lost 2 bases, with 10 bases between them. There are 14 residues in the CDR3. CDR3 loop: CASSMEPAQETQYF. The CDR3 nucleotides read TGTGCCAGTAGTATGGAGCCGGCACAAGAGACCCAGTACTTC. The variable domain in full, completed from reference TRBV19 and TRBJ2-5, reads DGGITQSPKYLFRKEGQNVTLSCEQNLNHDAMYWYRQDPGQGLRLIYYSQIVNDFQKGDIAEGYSVSREKKESFPLTVTSAQKNPTAFYLCASSMEPAQETQYFGPGTRLLVL.

This clone was picked up a small number of times. This chain connects TRBV12-5 to TRBJ2-1; 8 nucleotides align to TRBD2. Trimming took 5 bases from V and 4 from J; bases not matched to a gene: 4. This CDR3 has 14 amino acids. Germline CDR1 LGHNT, CDR2 FRNRAP. CDR3 in amino acids: CASGSGSLYNEQFF. CDR3 DNA sequence: TGTGCTAGTGGTAGCGGGAGCCTGTACAATGAGCAGTTCTTC.

This clone was counted between two and nine times. The chain joins TRBV5-4 to TRBJ1-2, with TRBD1 identical over 11 bases. The V segment lost 5 bases and the J segment 7 bases; nucleotides outside the gene matches: 4. This CDR3 region has 13 residues. Germline CDR1 SGHNT, CDR2 YYREEE (reference sequence). Here the CDR3 reads CASRIGTGGGYTF. The CDR3 DNA sequence: TGTGCCAGCAGAATCGGGACAGGGGGTGGCTACACCTTC. The full variable domain, in which reference TRBV5-4 and TRBJ1-2 provide the parts outside the CDR3, is ETGVTQSPTHLIKTRGQQVTLRCSSQSGHNTVSWYQQALGQGPQFIFQYYREEENGRGNFPPRFSGLQFPNYSSELNVNALELDDSALYLCASRIGTGGGYTFGSGTRLTVV.

A few counts support this clone. One junction end does not reproduce the germline sequence, and a read error may be involved. The V and J genes are TRBV7-3 and TRBJ2-1, with 11 bases identical to TRBD2. The germline gives CDR1 SGHTA, CDR2 FQGTGA. The CDR3 sequence is 15 residues long. The chain's CDR3 is CASSPVPGLAVATIF. DNA for the CDR3: TGTGCCAGCAGCCCGGTACCGGGACTAGCGGTAGCAACGATCTTC.

The rearrangement joins TRBV3-1 (or the pseudogene TRBV3-2) to TRBJ2-3; 8 bases are shared with TRBD1. The CDR3 runs 14 residues. The V gene end was trimmed by 2 bases and the J gene end by 5 bases; junction bases not matched to a gene: 3. CDR1 and CDR2 (germline): LGHDT, YNNKEL (reference sequence). The CDR3 nucleotides read TGTGCCAGCAGCCAACAGGGGGCACAAGATACGCAGTATTTT. Translation: CASSQQGAQDTQYF.

This chain links TRBV19 with TRBJ2-6; D is undetermined. Trimming cost V 3 bases and J 4 bases, with 19 bases left between them. Germline V gene sequence: CDR1 LNHDA, CDR2 SQIVND (reference sequence). CDR3 length equals 18 residues. The CDR3 coding sequence is TGTGCCAGTAGTATCCAAACCCCTCGGCAGGTGGGGGCCAACGTCCTGACTTTC. Its translation: CASSIQTPRQVGANVLTF.

The chain links TRBV7-2 to TRBJ1-6; weak D call: TRBD1 (6 bases). Germline CDR1 reads SGHTA; CDR2 reads FQGNSA. V was pared by 8 bases and J by 3 bases, with 14 bases between. There are 15 residues in the CDR3. The CDR3 region is CASGGRGVYNSPLHF. Here the CDR3 DNA reads TGTGCCAGCGGCGGCAGGGGTGTCTATAATTCACCCCTCCACTTT. The complete variable domain, with remaining parts taken from reference TRBV7-2 and TRBJ1-6, reads GAGVSQSPSNKVTEKGKDVELRCDPISGHTALYWYRQSLGQGLEFLIYFQGNSAPDKSGLPSDRFSAERTGGSVSTLTIQRTQQEDSAVYLCASGGRGVYNSPLHFGNGTRLTVT.

The chain carries TRBV7-8 and TRBJ2-2; the D gene is possibly TRBD1 (6 bases). CDR1 is SGHVS, CDR2 FQNEAQ, per germline. This CDR3 has 15 amino acids. The V and J ends lost 8 bases and 4 bases respectively, with 17 bases between them. The CDR3 loop is CASAGVGAGTGELFF. Written as DNA, the CDR3 is TGTGCCAGCGCTGGTGTGGGGGCTGGCACCGGGGAGCTGTTTTTT.

The gene calls are TRBV6-1 and TRBJ2-1; 9 bases are a match to TRBD1. V was clipped by 2 bases and J by 7 bases; unmatched bases: 9. This CDR3 is built from 16 residues. In germline, CDR1 is MNHNS, CDR2 SASEGT. This chain's CDR3 is CASSEWAETGGNEQFF. CDR3 in DNA: TGTGCCAGCAGTGAATGGGCAGAGACAGGGGGGAATGAGCAGTTCTTC.

This clone was counted between two and nine times. The V and J genes are TRBV12-3 or TRBV12-4 and TRBJ1-5; 8 bases match TRBD1. Germline trimming cut 6 bases from V and 10 bases from J; bases unmatched to any gene: 5. The CDR3 is 12 amino acids. The CDR3 loop is CASSMTGVPQHF. As DNA, the CDR3 is TGTGCCAGCAGCATGACAGGGGTCCCCCAGCATTTT.

V is TRBV5-1 and J is TRBJ1-2, with D maybe TRBD1 (5 bases). Trimming pared 4 bases from V and 1 base from J, leaving 8 bases between. The CDR3 contains 13 residues. Per the germline V gene, CDR1 is SGHRS and CDR2 is YFSETQ. The CDR3 is CASSPDSNYGYTF. For the CDR3, the DNA is TGCGCCAGCAGCCCTGACAGTAACTATGGCTACACCTTC.

The rearrangement uses TRBV5-5 and TRBJ2-7; 15 positions agree with TRBD2. The CDR3 has 15 amino acids. Germline CDR1 is SGHKS and CDR2 is YYEKEE (reference sequence). With V trimmed by 4 bases and J by 3 bases, 2 bases remained unmatched. In DNA form, the CDR3 reads TGTGCCAGCAGCGAGGGACTAGCGGGAGGCTACGAGCAGTACTTC. It encodes CASSEGLAGGYEQYF.

The genes are TRBV6-1 and TRBJ2-5; possible D gene TRBD2, 5 bases. CDR1 is MNHNS and CDR2 is SASEGT in the germline V gene. This CDR3 region has 13 residues. The V end lost 3 bases, the J end lost 9 bases, and 14 bases lay between the germline ends. The DNA for the CDR3 is TGTGCCAGCAGTGATTCCAGACTAATGTCCCAGTACTTC. Amino acid sequence: CASSDSRLMSQYF.

This rearrangement joins TRBV7-3 to TRBJ2-1, with 8 nucleotides matching TRBD1. There are 15 residues in the CDR3. From germline, CDR1 is SGHTA and CDR2 FQGTGA. Trimming took 5 bases from V and 3 from J; bases not matched to a gene: 6. CDR3 residues: CASSPSQGVYNEQFF. The CDR3 DNA follows: TGTGCCAGCAGCCCGTCACAGGGGGTCTACAATGAGCAGTTCTTC.

The chain joins TRBV5-1 to TRBJ1-1; TRBD1 matches 10 bases. The CDR3 is made up of 15 amino acids. Germline V gene sequence: CDR1 SGHRS, CDR2 YFSETQ. Trimming removed 4 bases from V and 6 bases from J; junction bases left unmatched: 9. CDR3 loop: CASSPRQGAQAEAFF. DNA for the CDR3: TGCGCCAGCAGCCCTCGACAGGGGGCGCAGGCTGAAGCTTTCTTT.

The chain links TRBV19 to TRBJ1-5; 9 positions match TRBD1. With V trimmed by 8 bases and J by 7 bases, 15 bases remained unmatched. Germline assignment: CDR1 LNHDA and CDR2 SQIVND (reference sequence). This CDR3 region has 16 residues. The CDR3 nucleotides read TGTGCCAGTTCAAAACCCTGGGGACAGGGTCGGCAGCCCCAGCATTTT. Translated, it gives CASSKPWGQGRQPQHF.

CDR3 region: CASSVGTSGGDTQYF. In DNA, the CDR3 is TGTGCCAGCAGCGTAGGAACTAGCGGGGGGGATACGCAGTATTTT. The V call is TRBV9, the J call TRBJ2-3, with 12 bases aligning to TRBD2. The CDR3 has 15 amino acids. The trim removed 0 bases at V and 6 bases at J, leaving 2 bases unmatched. Germline CDR1 and CDR2: SGDLS and YYNGEE. Full variable domain (rest looked up from reference TRBV9 and TRBJ2-3): DSGVTQTPKHLITATGQRVTLRCSPRSGDLSVYWYQQSLDQGLQFLIQYYNGEERAKGNILERFSAQQFPDLHSELNLSSLELGDSALYFCASSVGTSGGDTQYFGPGTRLTVL.

The rearrangement links TRBV5-1 to TRBJ1-4, with a possible D match to TRBD1 (6 bases). The CDR3 spans 15 residues. Germline V gives CDR1 SGHRS, CDR2 YFSETQ. The V end was cut by 5 bases, the J end by 1 base, with 12 bases between. CDR3 amino acids: CASSIMTGTNEKLFF. Written as DNA, the CDR3 is TGCGCCAGCAGTATCATGACAGGAACTAATGAAAAACTGTTTTTT.

This sequence joins TRBV5-5 and TRBJ2-7; the D gene is possibly TRBD2 (5 bases). CDR1 is SGHKS, CDR2 YYEKEE, per germline (reference sequence). V lost 7 bases and J lost 0, with 23 bases in between. The CDR3 has 17 residues. In nucleotides, the CDR3 is TGTGCCAGCTCCCGTAGGGCCCCGACGGGGAACTCCTACGAGCAGTACTTC. Its protein is CASSRRAPTGNSYEQYF.

The chain couples TRBV11-3 to TRBJ2-2; 7 bases align to TRBD1. Per the germline V gene, CDR1 is SGHNT and CDR2 is YENEEA. V dropped 1 base and J dropped 5; count of bases not matched to a gene: 4. The CDR3 totals 15 residues. CDR3: CASSLGQGWTGELFF. Here the CDR3 DNA reads TGTGCCAGCAGCTTAGGACAGGGATGGACCGGGGAGCTGTTTTTT.

V gene TRBV6-1 combines with J gene TRBJ1-2, with a tentative D call TRBD1 (5 bases). Per the germline V gene, CDR1 is MNHNS and CDR2 is SASEGT. The CDR3 extends over 15 amino acids. V shed 3 bases and J shed 0 bases, with 11 bases lying between them. CDR3 region: CASSDQPTANYGYTF. The CDR3 bases are TGTGCCAGCAGTGACCAACCGACAGCTAACTATGGCTACACCTTC.

The chain uses TRBV3-1 (or the pseudogene TRBV3-2) and TRBJ2-5; D gene ambiguous. V was shortened by 1 base and J by 7 bases, with 7 bases between the two germline ends. This CDR3 contains 12 residues. Germline CDR1 LGHDT, CDR2 YNNKEL (reference sequence). DNA of the CDR3: TGTGCCAGCAGCCAAGTCCGAGGGACCCAGTACTTC. Encoded protein: CASSQVRGTQYF.

The rearrangement links TRBV7-2 to TRBJ2-7; 14 bases line up with TRBD2. CDR1 and CDR2 (germline): SGHTA, FQGNSA. Trimming at V came to 5 bases and at J to 4 bases, leaving 7 bases not matched to a gene. The CDR3 is made up of 16 amino acids. CDR3 DNA: TGTGCCAGCAGCAAAGGACTAGCGGGAGGTCTGTACGAGCAGTACTTC. It translates to CASSKGLAGGLYEQYF.